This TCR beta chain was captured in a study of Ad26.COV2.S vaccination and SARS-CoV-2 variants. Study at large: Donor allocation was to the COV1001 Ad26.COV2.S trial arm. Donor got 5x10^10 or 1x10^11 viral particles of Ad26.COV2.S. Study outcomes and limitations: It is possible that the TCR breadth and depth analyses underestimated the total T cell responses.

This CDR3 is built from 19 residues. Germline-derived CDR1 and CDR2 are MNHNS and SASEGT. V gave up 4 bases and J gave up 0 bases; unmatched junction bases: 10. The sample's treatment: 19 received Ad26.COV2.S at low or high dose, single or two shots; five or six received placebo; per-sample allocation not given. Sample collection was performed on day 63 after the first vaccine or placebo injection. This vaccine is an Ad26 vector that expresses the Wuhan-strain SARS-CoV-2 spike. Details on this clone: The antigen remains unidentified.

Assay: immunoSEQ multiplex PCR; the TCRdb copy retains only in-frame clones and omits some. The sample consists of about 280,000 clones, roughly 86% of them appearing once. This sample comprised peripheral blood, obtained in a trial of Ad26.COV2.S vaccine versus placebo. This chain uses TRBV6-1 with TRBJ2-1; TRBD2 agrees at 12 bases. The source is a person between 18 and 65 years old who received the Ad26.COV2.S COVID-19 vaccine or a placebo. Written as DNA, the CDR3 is TGTGCCAGCAGTGCGGTACTAGCGGGGGGCAAGAGCTCCTACAATGAGCAGTTCTTC. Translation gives CASSAVLAGGKSSYNEQFF.